The text below deals with one TCR beta chain. Its antigen is unknown. This entry belongs to a study of OX40 agonist ivuxolimab in advanced cancers. Looking at the study overall: The dose-escalation cohort was roughly 84% male, with a mean age of about 56 years, ranging about 23 to 90.

Assay: immunoSEQ multiplex PCR; the TCRdb copy retains only in-frame clones and omits some. Seen here are around 40,000 clones, nearly 85% observed once, and the top ten hold around 20%. The study's findings and limits: The study found among the lowest clonal expansion in partial responders at 0.1-3.0 mg/kg. The expanded peripheral T cells' antigen specificity was not determined. Clonal expansion from baseline to week 6 occurred in both CD4+ and CD8+ T cells.

The CDR3 runs 14 residues. V lost 8 bases to trimming and J lost 4 bases; unmatched junction nucleotides: 4. Per germline, CDR1 LGHNT and CDR2 FRNRAP. The chain couples TRBV12-5 to TRBJ2-1; TRBD2 matches at 11 bases. The TCR sequence derives from an adult with an advanced solid tumor such as melanoma, head and neck, liver or kidney cancer. Here the sequenced sample was CD4+ or CD8+ T cells sorted from blood, taken in a trial of the OX40 agonist ivuxolimab. The CDR3 DNA follows: TGTGCTAGTTCCGGGACTAGCGGATACAATGAGCAGTTCTTC. Amino acids: CASSGTSGYNEQFF.